This is a list of T cell receptor beta chains from one sample in a study of T cells in Graves' hyperthyroidism and ophthalmopathy. TCRdb passed the multiplex PCR reads through MiXCR, listing each CDR3 protein once. The profile shows over 450,000 distinct CDR3 sequences, roughly 15% of them singletons. The sequencing input was blood. Receptors originate from a woman aged 18-35 years with Graves' ophthalmopathy. Each CDR3 is given with its conserved first and last residue. The D gene is left open where the match is weak. Where a row states a size, it is once, few, many or the class of an expanded clone; other rows omit it.

j_call d_call clone_size v_call cdr3_length cdr3_nt cdr3_aa
TRBJ1-2 . few TRBV20-1 9 TGCAGTGTATATGTGGGCTACACCTTC CSVYVGYTF
TRBJ1-4 . . TRBV24-1 13 TGTGCCACCAGTGACCCTTTAAATGAAAAACTGTTTTTT CATSDPLNEKLFF
TRBJ1-6 . many TRBV2 14 TGTGCCAGCAGGGGGGGACAAGGGCTGTCACCCCTCCACTTT CASRGGQGLSPLHF
TRBJ2-2 . many TRBV9 15 TGTGCCAGCAGCGCGGGACCGCCGGGCACCGGGGAGCTGTTTTTT CASSAGPPGTGELFF
TRBJ1-5 TRBD1 many TRBV20-1 14 TGCAGTGCTGAAGACAGGGTTAGCAATCAGCCCCAGCATTTT CSAEDRVSNQPQHF
TRBJ1-5 . . TRBV19 15 TGTGCCAGTAGTATCCTGGATTTGGATAATCAGCCCCAGCATTTT CASSILDLDNQPQHF
TRBJ1-1 . many TRBV9 16 TGTGCCAGCAGCCCTCGGAGTAACAGGATGAACACTGAAGCTTTCTTT CASSPRSNRMNTEAFF
TRBJ2-7 . . TRBV20-1 12 TGCAGTGCTAGTACAGCCGGCTACGAGCAGTACTTC CSASTAGYEQYF
TRBJ2-7 . few TRBV28 12 TGTGCCAGCAGAGACGACAGCTACGAGCAGTACTTC CASRDDSYEQYF
TRBJ2-7 . . TRBV10-3 15 TGTGCCATCAGTGATGGGACGGCTACTTTGTACGAGCAGTACTTC CAISDGTATLYEQYF
TRBJ2-3 TRBD1 . TRBV12-5 14 TGTGCTAGTGGTCTAGACAGGGCCGCAAATACGCAGTATTTT CASGLDRAANTQYF
TRBJ1-1 . many TRBV20-1 14 TGCAGTGCTCCCCGGGGGGCTCGTTACACTGAAGCTTTCTTT CSAPRGARYTEAFF
TRBJ2-7 . many TRBV30 13 TGTGCCTGGAGTGGCCTGGACAGTTACGAGCAGTACTTC CAWSGLDSYEQYF
TRBJ2-5 . many TRBV5-4 12 TGTGCCAGCAGCTCTACGGGCGAGACCCAGTACTTC CASSSTGETQYF
TRBJ1-2 . . TRBV5-8 17 TGTGCCAGCAGCTTGTTGGACGGGGGCGCCTTAAACTATGGCTACACCTTC CASSLLDGGALNYGYTF
TRBJ2-1 . many TRBV11-2 13 TGTGCCAGCAGCTGGGACTTCTACAATGAGCAGTTCTTC CASSWDFYNEQFF
TRBJ1-1 . few TRBV7-9 15 TGTGCCAGCAGCCTCCTTGGAGGGGACGGTGCTGAAGCTTTCTTT CASSLLGGDGAEAFF
TRBJ1-2 . few TRBV19 15 TGTGCCAGTAGCTCCCTGCTGGGGGCTAGCTATGGCTACACCTTC CASSSLLGASYGYTF
TRBJ1-2 . many TRBV6-1 14 TGTGCCAGCAGTGAAGCTGGGGACGGCGGGGGCTACACCTTC CASSEAGDGGGYTF
TRBJ1-3 . few TRBV4-2 15 TGTGCCAGCAGCCGAGAACGCCGCTCTGGAAACACCATATATTTT CASSRERRSGNTIYF
TRBJ2-2 TRBD1 medium-sized TRBV28 15 TGTGCCAGCAGCCTGGGGGACAGGGACGCCGGGGAGCTGTTTTTT CASSLGDRDAGELFF
TRBJ2-7 TRBD2 . TRBV19 15 TGTGCCAGTAGTATCTCTAGCGGGAGCGTCAACGAGCAGTACTTC CASSISSGSVNEQYF
TRBJ1-2 . many TRBV18 15 TGTGCCAGCTCACCGGGACATGAGACCTACTATGGCTACACCTTC CASSPGHETYYGYTF
TRBJ2-4 TRBD2 many TRBV30 15 TGTGCCTGGAATGAGCTAGCGGGAGCCAAAAACATTCAGTACTTC CAWNELAGAKNIQYF
TRBJ1-5 . . TRBV6-5 13 TGTGCCAGCAGTCGGGGGGCTTGGCAGCCCCAGCATTTT CASSRGAWQPQHF
TRBJ1-3 . many TRBV7-2 15 TGTGCCAGCAAGGACCAGGCGGACCTAGGAAACACCATATATTTT CASKDQADLGNTIYF
TRBJ2-5 . few TRBV28 13 TGTGCCAGCAGTCCCCTTCTAGCGGAGACCCAGTACTTC CASSPLLAETQYF
TRBJ1-5 . . TRBV4-1 16 TGCGCCAGCAGCCCGTTTGTAGTGGGGGTGAATCAGCCCCAGCATTTT CASSPFVVGVNQPQHF
TRBJ1-1 . . TRBV4-3 16 TGCGCCAGCAGCCAAGATAGATTCCTGGGGAACACTGAAGCTTTCTTT CASSQDRFLGNTEAFF
TRBJ2-2 . once TRBV29-1 16 TGCAGCGTTGAAGATTTGGGGGGGCAATACACCGGGGAGCTGTTTTTT CSVEDLGGQYTGELFF